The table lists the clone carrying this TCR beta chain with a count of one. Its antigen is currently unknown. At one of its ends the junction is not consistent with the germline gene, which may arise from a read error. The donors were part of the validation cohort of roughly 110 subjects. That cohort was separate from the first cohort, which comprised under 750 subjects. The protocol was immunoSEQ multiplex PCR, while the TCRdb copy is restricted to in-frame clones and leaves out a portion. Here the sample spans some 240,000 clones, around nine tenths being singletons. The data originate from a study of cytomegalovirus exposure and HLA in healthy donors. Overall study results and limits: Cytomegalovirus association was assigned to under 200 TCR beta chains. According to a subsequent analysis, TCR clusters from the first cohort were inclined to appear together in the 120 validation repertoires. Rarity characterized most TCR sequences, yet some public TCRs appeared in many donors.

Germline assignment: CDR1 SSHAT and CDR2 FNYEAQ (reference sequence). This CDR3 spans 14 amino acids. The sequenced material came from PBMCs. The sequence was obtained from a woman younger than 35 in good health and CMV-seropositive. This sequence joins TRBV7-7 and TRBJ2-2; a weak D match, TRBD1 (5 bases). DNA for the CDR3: TGTGCTAGCAGCTCAGGGTTCGGTTCCGGGGAGCTGTTTTTT. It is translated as CASSSGFGSGELFF.